Each of the 18 T cell receptor beta chains below was sequenced from the same sample in a study of shared clonotypes between healthy human individuals. Libraries were prepared by immunoSEQ multiplex PCR; TCRdb keeps only in-frame clonotypes and omits some of them. This table holds approximately 530,000 clones, approximately 94% found once. What was sequenced was naive CD4+ T cells sorted from blood. Subset reported: CD45RA+ positively selected. The receptors originated from a woman aged 25-40 years in good health.

J is TRBJ1-3 and V is TRBV5-6; D is undetermined. Between the trimmed V and J ends, which lost 6 bases and 0 bases, there was a span of 10 bases. The CDR3 totals 14 residues. Germline CDR1 is SGHDT and CDR2 is YYEEEE. Written as DNA, the CDR3 is TGTGCCAGCACGCCCCGGACCTCTGGAAACACCATATATTTT. Translation: CASTPRTSGNTIYF. Full variable domain (missing parts from reference TRBV5-6 and TRBJ1-3): DAGVTQSPTHLIKTRGQQVTLRCSPKSGHDTVSWYQQALGQGPQFIFQYYEEEERQRGNFPDRFSGHQFPNYSSELNVNALLLGDSALYLCASTPRTSGNTIYFGEGSWLTVV.

The gene calls are TRBV2 and TRBJ2-5; a possible D gene is TRBD2 (6 bases). Germline V gene lookup returns CDR1 SNHLY and CDR2 FYNNEI. The CDR3 totals 13 residues. Trimming pared 4 bases from V and 9 bases from J, leaving 15 bases between. The CDR3: CASSGLEFEAQYF. In nucleotides, the CDR3 is TGTGCCAGCAGTGGACTAGAGTTTGAAGCCCAGTACTTC.

V is TRBV27 and J is TRBJ2-2; D call uncertain. Trimming removed 3 bases from V and 7 bases from J, with 15 bases in between. Germline V CDR1 and CDR2: MNHEY, SMNVEV (reference sequence). This CDR3 is 15 amino acids long. For the CDR3, the DNA is TGTGCCAGCAGTTTCTTATTGGCGCGCGGCGGGGAGCTGTTTTTT. Translated, it gives CASSFLLARGGELFF.

The gene calls are TRBV28 and TRBJ1-2; a possible D gene is TRBD1 (5 bases). The CDR3 spans 12 residues. V lost 5 bases, J lost 8 bases, and 12 bases lay in between. In germline, CDR1 is MDHEN, CDR2 SYDVKM. The CDR3 region has the DNA TGTGCCAGCAGTGGGACCGCGCGAGGCTACACCTTC. Translating it yields CASSGTARGYTF.

The V call is TRBV6-5, the J call TRBJ2-7, with D possibly being TRBD1 or TRBD2 (6 bases each). Germline CDR1 MNHEY, CDR2 SVGAGI. V was pared by 9 bases and J by 2 bases, with 11 bases between. This CDR3 is 12 amino acids long. The CDR3 DNA follows: TGTGCCAGGCGGGACATTCCCTACGAGCAGTACTTC. Residues: CARRDIPYEQYF.

The chain links TRBV7-9 to TRBJ1-2, with TRBD1 as a possible D gene (5 bases). CDR1 is SEHNR and CDR2 is FQNEAQ in the germline V gene (reference sequence). This CDR3 comprises 15 residues. Trimming shortened V by 3 bases and J by 2 bases, and 13 bases separated the two germline ends. CDR3 sequence: CASSFVLGHNYGYTF. CDR3 sequence (DNA): TGTGCCAGCAGCTTTGTCCTGGGGCACAACTATGGCTACACCTTC.

The CDR3 is CASSFIGRREQYF. The CDR3 DNA follows: TGTGCCAGCAGCTTTATAGGGAGACGCGAGCAGTACTTC. The gene calls are TRBV7-6 and TRBJ2-7; TRBD2 is a possible D gene (5 bases). V lost 3 bases, J lost 6 bases, and 12 bases lay in between. From germline, CDR1 is SGHVS and CDR2 FNYEAQ. CDR3 length: 13 residues.

This chain joins TRBV2 and TRBJ2-1, with 8 bases aligning to TRBD2. In germline, CDR1 is SNHLY, CDR2 FYNNEI. V shed 7 bases, J shed 6 bases, and the junction held 5 bases outside the gene matches. The CDR3 is made up of 13 amino acids. The CDR3 here is CASIYGLANEQFF. The CDR3 DNA sequence: TGTGCCAGCATCTACGGACTAGCCAATGAGCAGTTCTTC.

The V gene is TRBV18, the J gene TRBJ2-2; tentatively, D is TRBD2 (6 bases). The germline V gene encodes CDR1 KGHSH and CDR2 LQKENI. Trimming removed 6 bases at V and 3 bases at J, with 17 bases between. There are 16 residues in the CDR3. This chain's CDR3 is CASSPEGSGDTGELFF. The DNA for the CDR3 is TGTGCCAGCTCCCCGGAGGGATCGGGAGACACCGGGGAGCTGTTTTTT.

The chain employs TRBV19 and TRBJ2-3; 9 bases fit TRBD2. Looked up from germline, CDR1 is LNHDA and CDR2 is SQIVND (reference sequence). This CDR3 has 21 residues. The trim removed 3 bases at V and 4 bases at J, leaving 23 bases unmatched. DNA of the CDR3: TGTGCCAGTAGTATGGTTGGTCGGGCCCAATATAGCGGGAGAATGGCAGATACGCAGTATTTT. Protein sequence: CASSMVGRAQYSGRMADTQYF.

The chain uses TRBV28 and TRBJ2-7, with D possibly TRBD1 on 5 matching bases. Trimming took 2 bases from V and 2 from J, leaving 10 bases between them. The germline V gene encodes CDR1 MDHEN and CDR2 SYDVKM. This CDR3 has 14 amino acids. CDR3: CASSLHRGPYEQYF. The DNA for the CDR3 is TGTGCCAGCAGTTTACATAGGGGCCCCTACGAGCAGTACTTC. Together with reference TRBV28 and TRBJ2-7, the CDR3 gives the full variable domain: DVKVTQSSRYLVKRTGEKVFLECVQDMDHENMFWYRQDPGLGLRLIYFSYDVKMKEKGDIPEGYSVSREKKERFSLILESASTNQTSMYLCASSLHRGPYEQYFGPGTRLTVT.

The chain couples TRBV6-1 to TRBJ2-3; 8 bases align to TRBD2. CDR1 MNHNS and CDR2 SASEGT come from the germline V gene. This CDR3 comprises 14 residues. V was pared by 4 bases and J by 2 bases, with 2 bases of the junction left unmatched. CDR3 nucleotides: TGTGCCAGCAGTGTGCGGGGGGCCACAGATACGCAGTATTTT. Translated: CASSVRGATDTQYF.

The CDR3 loop is CASRSPQGRKQYF. CDR3 DNA sequence: TGTGCCAGCAGGTCCCCACAGGGGAGAAAGCAGTACTTC. The chain is built from TRBV6-5 and TRBJ2-7, with 7 bases matching TRBD1. J was trimmed by 8 bases and V by 6 bases; bases with no gene match: 10. The germline V gene encodes CDR1 MNHEY and CDR2 SVGAGI. This CDR3 spans 13 amino acids.

This clone has a single count. The rearrangement links TRBV28 to TRBJ2-7; 8 nucleotides match TRBD1. Germline CDR1 is MDHEN and CDR2 is SYDVKM. The CDR3 extends over 14 amino acids. V shed 6 bases and J 3 bases; nucleotides not matched to a gene: 7. CDR3 DNA sequence: TGTGCCAGCAGCCCCGGACAGGGTGGCTACGAGCAGTACTTC. Protein: CASSPGQGGYEQYF.

The chain recombines TRBV7-9 with TRBJ2-7; 9 bases are a match to TRBD1. The CDR3 length is 16 residues. CDR1 SEHNR and CDR2 FQNEAQ come from the germline V gene (reference sequence). Trimming at V came to 5 bases and at J to 0 bases, leaving 8 bases not matched to a gene. The CDR3 region is CASSNGGDRASYEQYF. Written as DNA, the CDR3 is TGTGCCAGCAGCAACGGCGGGGACAGGGCCTCCTACGAGCAGTACTTC. Based on the CDR3 plus reference TRBV7-9 and TRBJ2-7, the full variable domain is DTGVSQNPRHKITKRGQNVTFRCDPISEHNRLYWYRQTLGQGPEFLTYFQNEAQLEKSRLLSDRFSAERPKGSFSTLEIQRTEQGDSAMYLCASSNGGDRASYEQYFGPGTRLTVT.

This chain uses TRBV30 with TRBJ1-1, with D possibly TRBD1 on 5 matching bases. The germline V gene has CDR1 GTSNPN and CDR2 SVGIG (reference sequence). The CDR3 contains 12 residues. V was trimmed by 0 bases and J by 11 bases, leaving 13 bases between them. For the CDR3, the DNA is TGTGCCTGGAGTGTAGGCTGGCGGGGGGCTTTCTTT. Amino acid sequence: CAWSVGWRGAFF.

The CDR3 loop is CASRMGGYTF. Here the CDR3 DNA reads TGTGCCAGCAGGATGGGAGGCTACACCTTC. The J gene is TRBJ1-2, the V gene TRBV28; no definite D call. V lost 6 bases to trimming and J lost 8 bases, with 7 bases between them. This CDR3 has 10 residues. CDR1 and CDR2 from the germline V gene are MDHEN and SYDVKM.

This chain connects TRBV7-2 to TRBJ1-4; no reliable D call. The length of the CDR3 is 14 residues. Trimming left V 1 base short and J 8 bases short, with 11 bases between. CDR1 and CDR2 (germline): SGHTA, FQGNSA. This CDR3 reads CASSLEAVEEKLFF. In DNA form, the CDR3 reads TGTGCCAGCAGCTTAGAAGCGGTAGAGGAAAAACTGTTTTTT.